What follows describes a single TCR beta chain. This record belongs to a study of Tregs in tolerant kidney transplant recipients. The repertoire was sequenced with immunoSEQ multiplex PCR; TCRdb's copy has only in-frame clones and lacks some. Altogether about 73,000 clones are present, more than 85% being singletons, with the ten largest covering approximately 0.3%. V trimming: 6 bases; J trimming: 5 bases; junction bases outside the gene matches: 7. CDR1 is MGHDK, CDR2 SYGVNS, per germline. CDR3 length equals 15 residues. The source of this sequence is a human donor who received a combined kidney and bone marrow transplant. The chain has TRBV25-1 and TRBJ1-4, with 9 bases fitting TRBD1. Here the sequenced sample was Tregs from blood, taken before the transplant. The CDR3 spells CASSRPGQGNEKLFF. The CDR3 bases are TGTGCCAGCAGCCGACCGGGACAGGGAAATGAAAAACTGTTTTTT.